Described below is a single TCR beta chain sequence and its context. The antigen is undetermined. Naive and memory CD4+ T cell DNA was deep-sequenced without culture. Repertoires were generated with immunoSEQ multiplex PCR, while TCRdb's copy carries only in-frame clones and drops some. The repertoire consists of about 59,000 clones, with approximately 90% occurring once and the leading ten covering roughly 1.5%. Before the COVID-19 pandemic, during about 2011-2019, CD4+ T cells were taken from unexposed donors. The data were taken from a study of CD4 T cells in relation to SARS-CoV-2 and coronaviruses. Findings and caveats of the study: In around two thirds of donors, memory CD4+ clonotypes crossrecognized SARS-CoV-2 and at least one common cold coronavirus spike. The cross-reactivity analysis covered only spike protein, not other viral proteins.

The specimen was memory CD4+ T cells from PBMCs. This receptor was obtained from a human donor in good health.

This CDR3 reads CASSLDSGSYEQYF. The CDR3 DNA reads as TGCGCCAGCAGCTTGGATAGCGGCTCCTACGAGCAGTACTTC. V is TRBV5-1 and J is TRBJ2-7; tentatively, D is TRBD2 (6 bases). V lost 0 bases, J lost 0 bases, and 7 bases lay in between. This CDR3 spans 14 amino acids. Germline V CDR1 and CDR2: SGHRS, YFSETQ. The entire variable domain, with the rest obtained from reference TRBV5-1 and TRBJ2-7, is as follows: KAGVTQTPRYLIKTRGQQVTLSCSPISGHRSVSWYQQTPGQGLQFLFEYFSETQRNKGNFPGRFSGRQFSNSRSEMNVSTLELGDSALYLCASSLDSGSYEQYFGPGTRLTVT.